The sequence of this T cell receptor beta chain was determined in a study of blood T cell repertoires in COVID-19. Study in general: Sample material is recorded as cDNA or gDNA derived from T cells, B-cell-depleted T cells, or PBMCs.

The CDR3 loop spans 13 amino acids. V lost 5 bases to trimming and J lost 0 bases, with 7 bases between them. CDR1 is SGHAT and CDR2 is FQNNGV in the germline V gene. Original methodology: Reference gene primer amplification gave nucleated cell count estimates. Sequencing used immunoSEQ multiplex PCR; TCRdb keeps in-frame clones, though not all of them. The V and J calls and clone size come from that table; D and trimming were worked out from the DNA. Counted here are 240,000 or so clones, 85% to 90% occurring once; the ten biggest clones make up under 9.5%. In Cohort 3, a recovered donor had either two negative PCRs, clearance, or symptom resolution.

This TCR was recovered from a man aged 35 to 55 who had recovered from COVID-19. V usage is TRBV11-2 and J usage is TRBJ2-5; TRBD1 is a possible D gene (5 bases). The sequenced material came from PBMCs or T cells enriched from blood (not recorded which). The CDR3 spells CASSQGHQETQYF. The CDR3 bases are TGTGCCAGCAGCCAGGGCCACCAAGAGACCCAGTACTTC.